The 14 T cell receptor beta chains below all came from one sample that was sequenced in a study of blood T cell repertoires in COVID-19. TCRdb's copy holds only in-frame clones and misses some; the assay was immunoSEQ multiplex PCR. This table holds approximately 110,000 clones, roughly 85% found once. Sequencing input: peripheral blood. These TCRs come from a woman over 75 with acute or convalescent COVID-19.

The chain joins TRBV24-1 to TRBJ1-2, with D unresolved. This CDR3 comprises 13 residues. The V and J ends lost 4 bases and 8 bases respectively, with 13 bases between them. The germline V gene has CDR1 KGHDR and CDR2 SFDVKD. CDR3 coding DNA: TGTGCCACCAGTGACCTTTTCAATAGAGGCTACACCTTC. This codes for CATSDLFNRGYTF.

The chain employs TRBV18 and TRBJ1-2, with no clear D. Germline V gene lookup returns CDR1 KGHSH and CDR2 LQKENI. The V end lost 2 bases, the J end lost 4 bases, and 14 bases lay between the germline ends. The CDR3 is 15 residues long. The CDR3 here is CASSPVTQEVYGYTF. CDR3 DNA: TGTGCCAGCTCACCAGTTACGCAGGAGGTCTATGGCTACACCTTC.

The chain carries TRBV7-2 and TRBJ1-6; TRBD1 is a possible D gene (6 bases). This CDR3 has 14 amino acids. Between the trimmed V and J ends, which lost 3 bases and 7 bases, there was a span of 10 bases. Germline loops: CDR1 SGHTA, CDR2 FQGNSA. The CDR3 sequence is CASSLWTENSPLHF. The CDR3 DNA follows: TGTGCCAGCAGCTTGTGGACAGAGAATTCACCCCTCCACTTT. Full variable domain (outside the CDR3, taken from reference TRBV7-2 and TRBJ1-6): GAGVSQSPSNKVTEKGKDVELRCDPISGHTALYWYRQSLGQGLEFLIYFQGNSAPDKSGLPSDRFSAERTGGSVSTLTIQRTQQEDSAVYLCASSLWTENSPLHFGNGTRLTVT.

This clone was picked up a small number of times. The chain is built from TRBV5-4 and TRBJ1-2; D unresolved. The CDR3 runs to 14 residues. Germline CDR1 SGHNT, CDR2 YYREEE (reference sequence). The V and J ends lost 0 bases and 8 bases respectively, with 14 bases between them. CDR3 amino acids: CASSLAGVQGGYTF. CDR3 sequence (DNA): TGTGCCAGCAGCTTGGCCGGGGTCCAAGGAGGCTACACCTTC.

The V and J genes are TRBV11-2 and TRBJ2-1; 8 bases are shared with TRBD2. The CDR3 consists of 16 residues. Germline CDR1 reads SGHAT; CDR2 reads FQNNGV. V shed 5 bases, J shed 4 bases, and the junction held 10 bases outside the gene matches. The CDR3 nucleotides read TGTGCCAGCAGCCCCCCGGGGACTAGAGGTTACAATGAGCAGTTCTTC. Translation gives CASSPPGTRGYNEQFF.

This clone has a handful of counts. V usage is TRBV19 and J usage is TRBJ1-1; 7 positions match TRBD1. The CDR3 is made up of 15 amino acids. The germline V gene encodes CDR1 LNHDA and CDR2 SQIVND (reference sequence). The junction had 7 bases not matched to a gene; V was cut back by 3 bases and J by 3 bases. Here the CDR3 DNA reads TGTGCCAGTAGTATTTCAGGGGGGAGAGACACTGAAGCTTTCTTT. It encodes CASSISGGRDTEAFF.

As to this clone: The junction departs from the called germline gene at one end, perhaps through a read error. V and J are TRBV19 and TRBJ2-7; a possible D gene is TRBD2 (6 bases). CDR3 length: 12 residues. Germline V gene sequence: CDR1 LNHDA, CDR2 SQIVND (reference sequence). CDR3 DNA: TGTGCCAGTAGCCAAACCGGAGGGCCTCGGATCTTC. It codes for CASSQTGGPRIF.

This clone came up a few times. V and J are TRBV5-4 and TRBJ2-7, with 7 bases aligning to TRBD1. This CDR3 contains 15 residues. After removal of 2 bases from V and 2 bases from J, the junction contained 7 bases not matched to a gene. Germline V gene sequence: CDR1 SGHNT, CDR2 YYREEE (reference sequence). Here the CDR3 reads CASSFRQGGTYEQYF. The DNA of the CDR3 is TGTGCCAGCAGCTTTCGACAGGGTGGGACCTACGAGCAGTACTTC.

With respect to this clone: Within the sample, other DNA sequences also encode this same CDR3. The chain recombines TRBV18 with TRBJ1-1, with 7 bases aligning to TRBD1. The CDR3 runs 13 residues. Germline CDR1 and CDR2: KGHSH and LQKENI. J gave up 3 bases and V 3 bases, and 1 base lay outside the gene matches. DNA for the CDR3: TGTGCCAGCTCACCCGACAGGGACACTGAAGCTTTCTTT. It encodes CASSPDRDTEAFF.

This chain uses TRBV6-6 with TRBJ2-1; 12 bases align to TRBD2. The germline V gene encodes CDR1 MNHNY and CDR2 SVGAGI (reference sequence). The CDR3 is 14 residues long. V lost 2 bases, J lost 9 bases, and 2 bases stayed unmatched. For the CDR3, the DNA is TGTGCCAGCAGTTACACTAGCGGGAGGAGTGAGCAGTTCTTC. Translated, it gives CASSYTSGRSEQFF.

The chain joins TRBV27 to TRBJ1-2; D is unclear. This CDR3 is built from 13 residues. Between the trimmed V and J ends, which lost 3 bases and 2 bases, there was a span of 7 bases. Germline V lookup: CDR1 MNHEY, CDR2 SMNVEV (reference sequence). The CDR3 loop reads CASSFRLNYGYTF. The CDR3 DNA reads as TGTGCCAGCAGTTTTCGTCTCAACTATGGCTACACCTTC.

This rearrangement joins TRBV4-3 to TRBJ2-5; 8 bases are a match to TRBD2. The germline gives CDR1 LGHNA, CDR2 YSLEER. J lost 5 bases, V lost 1 base, and 6 bases had no gene match. The CDR3 has 15 amino acids. CDR3 sequence (DNA): TGCGCCAGCAGCCAAGGCCCGGGAGGGCGCGAGACCCAGTACTTC. Amino acids: CASSQGPGGRETQYF.

The genes are TRBV4-1 and TRBJ1-1; unclear D gene. V was pared by 3 bases and J by 0 bases, with 11 bases between. Germline CDR1 reads MGHRA; CDR2 reads YSYEKL. This CDR3 contains 15 residues. The CDR3 bases are TGCGCCAGCAGCCATTTAGGAGGGATGAACACTGAAGCTTTCTTT. Translating gives CASSHLGGMNTEAFF.

The J gene is TRBJ2-5, the V gene TRBV3-1 (or the pseudogene TRBV3-2), with 10 bases fitting TRBD2. Germline V gene lookup returns CDR1 LGHDT and CDR2 YNNKEL (reference sequence). The length of the CDR3 is 16 residues. The ends lost 3 bases at V and 0 bases at J; junction bases unmatched: 4. The CDR3 coding sequence is TGTGCCAGCAGCCAGAGTGGACTAGCGGACCAAGAGACCCAGTACTTC. This sequence encodes CASSQSGLADQETQYF.